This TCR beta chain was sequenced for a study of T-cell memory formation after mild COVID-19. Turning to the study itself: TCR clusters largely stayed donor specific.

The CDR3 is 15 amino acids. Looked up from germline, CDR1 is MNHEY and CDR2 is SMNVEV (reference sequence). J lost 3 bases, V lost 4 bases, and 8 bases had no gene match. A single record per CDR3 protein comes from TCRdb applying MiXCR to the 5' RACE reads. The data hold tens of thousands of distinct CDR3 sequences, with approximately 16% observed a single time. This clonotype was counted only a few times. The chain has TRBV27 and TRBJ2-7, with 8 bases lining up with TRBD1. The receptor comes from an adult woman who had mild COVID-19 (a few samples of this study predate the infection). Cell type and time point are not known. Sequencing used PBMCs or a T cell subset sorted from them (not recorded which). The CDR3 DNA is TGTGCCAGCAGTTACTCCCCTGGACAGGGCTACGAGCAGTACTTC. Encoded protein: CASSYSPGQGYEQYF.